This T cell receptor (beta chain) was sequenced during a study of a mutant IDH1 vaccine in newly diagnosed glioma. Study-wide background: Visit V13 took place at week 47, and visit V12 happened at week 35. Study results and limitations: Pseudoprogression appeared unlinked to shifts in leading peripheral T cell clonotypes.

TCRdb keeps only in-frame clones here, not all; method: immunoSEQ multiplex PCR. The data contain 10,000 to 15,000 clones, 70% to 80% of them singletons. V shed 7 bases and J shed 1 base, with 15 bases lying between them. The germline CDR1 and CDR2 sequences are WNHNN and SYGVQD (reference sequence). The CDR3 consists of 15 residues. The time point here: week 47, end of study. Alongside topical imiquimod, each dose of vaccine comprised 300 ug of mutant IDH1 20-mer peptide. Eight vaccinations reached patients in weeks 1, 3, 5, 7, 11, 15, 19 and 23. Concerning this clone: The antigen is not known.

This receptor was identified in a woman in her forties with glioma. The gene calls are TRBV10-1 and TRBJ2-3, with D tentatively TRBD1 or TRBD2 (7 bases each). The input for sequencing was PBMCs, taken from a glioma patient whose treatment included an IDH1 peptide vaccine. CDR3 loop: CASIRGGYRTDTQYF. The CDR3 DNA reads TGCGCCAGCATCAGGGGGGGGTATCGCACAGATACGCAGTATTTT.